Following are 26 T cell receptor beta chains from one sample sequenced in a study of response to subunit inactivated influenza vaccine. TCRdb re-called the RT-PCR reads with MiXCR, one entry per CDR3 protein. The data hold some 540,000 distinct CDR3 sequences, with under 25% observed a single time. The same sample was also studied in work on T cells expressing NK-cell markers. Per that study: Scientists made TCR beta cDNA using 5'RACE template switching with UMIs.

The sample here was CD4+ T cells sorted from PBMCs, taken roughly 12 days after vaccination. The receptor source for this set is a man between 50 and 59 years old who received an inactivated influenza vaccine.

There are many counts of this clonotype. The gene calls are TRBV12-3 or TRBV12-4 and TRBJ1-1; D uncertain. Deletions cut 4 bases from V and 0 bases from J, with 3 bases between. This CDR3 region has 12 residues. The CDR3 sequence is CASSSMNTEAFF. The CDR3 region has the DNA TGTGCCAGCAGTTCAATGAACACTGAAGCTTTCTTT.

The V gene is TRBV9, the J gene TRBJ2-2; unclear D gene. Trimming took 0 bases from V and 7 from J, leaving 13 bases between them. Germline V gives CDR1 SGDLS, CDR2 YYNGEE. There are 15 residues in the CDR3. The CDR3 region is CASSVGDPAFGELFF. CDR3 nucleotides: TGTGCCAGCAGCGTAGGGGATCCGGCTTTCGGGGAGCTGTTTTTT.

There are a few counts of this clonotype. The J gene is TRBJ2-7, the V gene TRBV28, with 7 positions matching TRBD2. With V trimmed by 5 bases and J by 0 bases, 7 bases remained unmatched. CDR1 MDHEN and CDR2 SYDVKM come from the germline V gene. This CDR3 contains 15 residues. The CDR3 protein is CASSERDYDSYEQYF. The CDR3 DNA reads as TGTGCCAGCAGTGAACGGGACTACGACTCCTACGAGCAGTACTTC.

A few counts support this clonotype. This chain connects TRBV6-2 or TRBV6-3 to TRBJ2-1, with D possibly matching TRBD2 (5 bases). The CDR3 runs to 17 residues. Germline V gene sequence: CDR1 MNHEY, CDR2 SVGEGT. V lost 7 bases, J lost 4 bases, and 23 bases lay in between. For the CDR3, the DNA is TGTGCCAGCACTGATTCACCCTATCAGCGGAGTTACAATGAGCAGTTCTTC. It encodes CASTDSPYQRSYNEQFF.

This rearrangement joins TRBV5-6 to TRBJ2-3; 7 bases align to TRBD1. Trimming cost V 3 bases and J 0 bases; bases outside gene matches: 7. This CDR3 is 16 amino acids long. Per the germline V gene, CDR1 is SGHDT and CDR2 is YYEEEE. CDR3 sequence: CASSWKVQGSTDTQYF. The CDR3 coding sequence is TGTGCCAGCAGCTGGAAAGTACAGGGGAGCACAGATACGCAGTATTTT.

The chain combines TRBV29-1 with TRBJ2-1; D is undetermined. Trimming pared 2 bases from V and 6 bases from J, leaving 11 bases between. This CDR3 has 13 amino acids. Germline-derived CDR1 and CDR2 are SQVTM and ANQGSEA. CDR3 region: CSVEPGPCNEQFF. In DNA form, the CDR3 reads TGCAGCGTTGAACCGGGCCCCTGCAATGAGCAGTTCTTC.

This clonotype appeared many times. This chain uses TRBV29-1 with TRBJ2-3, with 9 bases matching TRBD1. V trimming: 2 bases; J trimming: 2 bases; junction bases outside the gene matches: 11. In germline, CDR1 is SQVTM, CDR2 ANQGSEA. This CDR3 has 17 residues. CDR3 region: CSVESRLGQGHTDTQYF. DNA of the CDR3: TGCAGCGTTGAAAGCCGATTAGGACAGGGGCACACAGATACGCAGTATTTT.

This chain uses TRBV5-1 with TRBJ2-4; D possibly matches TRBD1 or TRBD2 (5 bases each). CDR1 and CDR2 (germline): SGHRS, YFSETQ. The CDR3 is 16 residues long. Trimming left V 0 bases short and J 7 bases short, with 17 bases between. The CDR3 is CASSLGSQGWGNIQYF. CDR3 DNA sequence: TGCGCCAGCAGCTTGGGCTCCCAGGGATGGGGGAACATTCAGTACTTC.

This clonotype has at least ten counts. This chain's CDR3 is CATSDKTDTQYF. The CDR3 DNA sequence: TGTGCCACCAGTGATAAGACAGATACGCAGTATTTT. This chain joins TRBV24-1 and TRBJ2-3; D unresolved. The CDR3 covers 12 residues. Germline V gene data show CDR1 as KGHDR and CDR2 as SFDVKD. V was clipped by 3 bases and J by 3 bases, with 3 bases between them.

The sample holds a few counts of this clonotype. This sequence joins TRBV7-2 and TRBJ2-3; D gene ambiguous. The CDR3 totals 13 residues. V was cut by 5 bases and J by 3 bases, with 9 bases left in between. CDR1 and CDR2 from the germline V gene are SGHTA and FQGNSA. The CDR3 DNA is TGTGCCAGCAGCCTCCATGTAACAGATACGCAGTATTTT. Translation gives CASSLHVTDTQYF.

This clonotype was seen a few times. The chain combines TRBV5-1 with TRBJ2-1; D is unclear. The CDR3 runs 14 residues. The ends were cut back, 5 bases at V and 4 bases at J, with 13 bases in the middle. Germline assignment: CDR1 SGHRS and CDR2 YFSETQ. CDR3 sequence (DNA): TGCGCCAGCAGACCTCAGACCAGTTACAATGAGCAGTTCTTC. It codes for CASRPQTSYNEQFF.

This rearrangement joins TRBV25-1 to TRBJ2-7; TRBD2 matches 8 bases. CDR3 length: 14 amino acids. Unmatched junction bases numbered 11, after V lost 7 bases and J lost 6 bases. Germline CDR1 reads MGHDK; CDR2 reads SYGVNS. The CDR3 region is CASMKSGGLPEQYF. The CDR3 nucleotides read TGTGCCAGCATGAAGTCGGGGGGGCTCCCCGAGCAGTACTTC.

The genes are TRBV29-1 and TRBJ2-5, with TRBD1 matching 11 bases. Trimming cost V 3 bases and J 4 bases; bases outside gene matches: 1. The CDR3 is 13 amino acids. Germline CDR1 is SQVTM and CDR2 is ANQGSEA. The CDR3 DNA sequence: TGCAGCGTTGAGGGACAGGGGGGAGAGACCCAGTACTTC. It is translated as CSVEGQGGETQYF.

This clonotype turned up a few times. The chain recombines TRBV7-2 with TRBJ2-7; 9 bases match TRBD2. Germline V CDR1 and CDR2: SGHTA, FQGNSA. V dropped 6 bases and J dropped 3; count of bases not matched to a gene: 9. The CDR3 has 15 amino acids. The CDR3 region has the DNA TGTGCCAGCAGTTCACTGACTAGCGGAATCTACGAGCAGTACTTC. Translation: CASSSLTSGIYEQYF.

The rearrangement links TRBV7-2 to TRBJ1-1; 7 positions agree with TRBD1. CDR3 length equals 15 residues. CDR1 and CDR2 (germline): SGHTA, FQGNSA. Trimming at V came to 4 bases and at J to 5 bases, leaving 10 bases not matched to a gene. The CDR3 DNA follows: TGTGCCAGCAGCTCAGCAGTGGACAGGCGTACTGAAGCTTTCTTT. Protein sequence: CASSSAVDRRTEAFF.

The sample holds a few counts of this clonotype. At one end the junction does not follow the germline gene, possibly because of a read error. This chain uses TRBV4-3 with TRBJ1-2, with 7 positions matching TRBD1. Germline lookup yields CDR1 LGHNA and CDR2 YSLEER. The CDR3 has 15 amino acids. CDR3 sequence: CASSKEAGGVGGYTF. The DNA for the CDR3 is TGCGCCAGCAGCAAAGAGGCAGGGGGTGTCGGGGGCTACACCTTC.

This clonotype was counted a few times. The chain uses TRBV28 and TRBJ2-2; D is unresolved. The V end was cut by 7 bases, the J end by 4 bases, with 10 bases between. CDR1 is MDHEN and CDR2 is SYDVKM in the germline V gene. The CDR3 is 13 amino acids. In DNA, the CDR3 is TGTGCCAGCAAGTCGGTCGGCACCGGGGAGCTGTTTTTT. It yields the protein CASKSVGTGELFF.

This clonotype occurred a few times. The chain carries TRBV11-2 and TRBJ1-1, with D maybe TRBD1 (5 bases). Between the trimmed V and J ends, which lost 1 base and 6 bases, there was a span of 18 bases. The germline V gene encodes CDR1 SGHAT and CDR2 FQNNGV. The length of the CDR3 is 16 residues. CDR3 DNA sequence: TGTGCCAGCAGCTTAGTGTGGCAGGGTGCAGGGCCTGAAGCTTTCTTT. It specifies CASSLVWQGAGPEAFF.

The chain links TRBV20-1 to TRBJ2-3, with 9 bases that match TRBD2. The CDR3 is 14 residues long. CDR1 is DFQATT and CDR2 is SNEGSKA in the germline V gene (reference sequence). Germline trimming cut 4 bases from V and 1 base from J; bases unmatched to any gene: 3. CDR3 sequence: CSATSGEGTDTQYF. The CDR3 DNA reads TGCAGTGCTACTAGCGGGGAGGGCACAGATACGCAGTATTTT.

This chain links TRBV24-1 with TRBJ2-1; D is perhaps TRBD1 (6 bases). Germline V lookup: CDR1 KGHDR, CDR2 SFDVKD. This CDR3 contains 16 residues. V was trimmed by 3 bases and J by 5 bases, leaving 16 bases between them. The CDR3 DNA sequence: TGTGCCACCAGTGATCCCTCGCCGGGACAAAACAATGAGCAGTTCTTC. Translation gives CATSDPSPGQNNEQFF.

The DNA of the CDR3 is TGCAGTGCTAGAACCCTGACTAGCGGGGACAATGAGCAGTTCTTC. Protein product: CSARTLTSGDNEQFF. This chain links TRBV20-1 with TRBJ2-1; 11 nucleotides line up with TRBD2. The CDR3 spans 15 residues. Trimming cost V 2 bases and J 5 bases; bases outside gene matches: 5. CDR1 DFQATT and CDR2 SNEGSKA come from the germline V gene (reference sequence).

In its sample, this clonotype was seen a few times. The chain joins TRBV12-3 or TRBV12-4 to TRBJ1-4, with D unclear. The V end was cut by 6 bases, the J end by 8 bases, with 13 bases between. This CDR3 comprises 13 residues. CDR3 DNA sequence: TGTGCCAGCAGCCGCGGGGTGGACGAAAAACTGTTTTTT. As protein: CASSRGVDEKLFF.

The chain combines TRBV3-1 with TRBJ2-5, with D possibly TRBD2 on 6 matching bases. Trimming left V 4 bases short and J 3 bases short, with 12 bases between. From germline, CDR1 is LGHDT and CDR2 YNNKEL (reference sequence). The CDR3 length is 14 residues. CDR3 in amino acids: CASSPRGLKETQYF. In DNA, the CDR3 is TGTGCCAGCAGCCCGCGGGGACTTAAAGAGACCCAGTACTTC.

A few counts support this clonotype. The rearrangement uses TRBV7-2 and TRBJ2-2; D not resolved. Germline lookup yields CDR1 SGHTA and CDR2 FQGNSA. The CDR3 runs to 15 residues. Trimming removed 0 bases from V and 3 bases from J, with 8 bases in between. CDR3 in DNA: TGTGCCAGCAGCTTAGCGATGCAGTACACCGGGGAGCTGTTTTTT. The encoded protein is CASSLAMQYTGELFF.

The chain carries TRBV5-1 and TRBJ2-3; D gene ambiguous. The V end lost 0 bases, the J end lost 2 bases, and 10 bases lay between the germline ends. Germline V gene data show CDR1 as SGHRS and CDR2 as YFSETQ. The CDR3 covers 15 residues. CDR3 DNA sequence: TGCGCCAGCAGCTTGGCGGGTTACTTCACAGATACGCAGTATTTT. Protein sequence: CASSLAGYFTDTQYF. Filled out from reference TRBV5-1 and TRBJ2-3, the complete variable domain reads KAGVTQTPRYLIKTRGQQVTLSCSPISGHRSVSWYQQTPGQGLQFLFEYFSETQRNKGNFPGRFSGRQFSNSRSEMNVSTLELGDSALYLCASSLAGYFTDTQYFGPGTRLTVL.

This sequence joins TRBV12-3 or TRBV12-4 and TRBJ2-7; 11 bases map to TRBD2. With V trimmed by 1 base and J by 7 bases, 9 bases remained unmatched. The CDR3 extends over 16 amino acids. The CDR3 spells CASSLGLTSGSGEQYF. The CDR3 DNA is TGTGCCAGCAGTTTAGGTCTTACTAGCGGGAGCGGGGAGCAGTACTTC.